This T cell receptor (beta chain) stems from a study of T cell responses to AZD1222 COVID-19 vaccine. Findings of the study overall: Donors were chiefly white British, with a greater number of females, and clonal diversity was perhaps underestimated.

The method was immunoSEQ multiplex PCR; TCRdb's version includes in-frame clones alone and lacks a portion of them. This sample has 150,000 or so clones, with around 92% found just once. For this clone: What it recognizes is unknown.

V dropped 1 base and J dropped 5 bases, with 13 bases sitting between them. CDR3 length: 15 amino acids. Germline V gene lookup returns CDR1 SGHAT and CDR2 FQNNGV. The chain has TRBV11-2 and TRBJ2-3, with TRBD2 as a possible D gene (5 bases). This TCR derives from an adult in good health. This material consisted of peripheral blood, taken on day 0 of AZD1222 vaccination. CDR3 in amino acids: CASSLVRVARDTQYF. Here the CDR3 DNA reads TGTGCCAGCAGCTTAGTGAGGGTAGCTAGAGATACGCAGTATTTT.